This entry lists 9 T cell receptor beta chains sequenced from one sample in a study of neurological immune-mediated disorders. TCRdb reprocessed the 5' RACE reads via MiXCR and lists one record per CDR3 protein. The sample has some 65,000 distinct CDR3 sequences, 4.1% seen once; the top ten hold more than 2.5%. Sequences were obtained from PBMCs. The receptors come from a middle-aged man with multiple sclerosis.

This clonotype showed up just a few times. One end of the junction fails to match germline, which may point to a read error. The chain carries TRBV27 and TRBJ1-6; no clear D. Germline V gives CDR1 MNHEY, CDR2 SMNVEV (reference sequence). There are 14 residues in the CDR3. The CDR3 sequence: CASSLAGYNSPLNF. The CDR3 DNA follows: TGTGCCAGCAGTTTAGCTGGATATAATTCACCCCTCAACTTT.

Ten or more counts support this clonotype. This sequence joins TRBV7-2 and TRBJ1-6; D is perhaps TRBD1 (5 bases). The germline CDR1 and CDR2 sequences are SGHTA and FQGNSA. Trimming cost V 1 base and J 6 bases, with 13 bases left between them. This CDR3 spans 16 amino acids. CDR3: CASSLGPRDANSPLHF. In DNA, the CDR3 is TGTGCCAGCAGCTTAGGACCCAGGGACGCTAATTCACCCCTCCACTTT.

V usage is TRBV29-1 and J usage is TRBJ2-3, with D tentatively TRBD2 (6 bases). The CDR3 length is 14 residues. Germline V gene data show CDR1 as SQVTM and CDR2 as ANQGSEA. Trimming stripped 4 bases from V and 2 bases from J, with 13 bases between. In DNA, the CDR3 is TGCAGCGTTGGACGGGGGACGTCCACAGATACGCAGTATTTT. Translating it yields CSVGRGTSTDTQYF.

This clonotype has ten or more counts. The gene calls are TRBV12-3 or TRBV12-4 and TRBJ1-4; maybe TRBD1 (6 bases). This CDR3 spans 14 amino acids. The V gene lost 6 bases and the J gene lost 8 bases, with 16 bases spanning the gap. The CDR3 here is CASRATGSGEKLFF. In DNA form, the CDR3 reads TGTGCCAGCAGGGCCACAGGGAGCGGGGAAAAACTGTTTTTT.

CDR3 coding DNA: TGCGCCAGCAGCTTGGCAGGGTCAGACGACGAGCAGTACTTC. This codes for CASSLAGSDDEQYF. The rearrangement uses TRBV5-1 and TRBJ2-7, with D possibly being TRBD1 (5 bases). Trimming stripped 0 bases from V and 5 bases from J, with 12 bases between. The CDR3 contains 14 residues. In germline, CDR1 is SGHRS, CDR2 YFSETQ.

This clonotype came up many times. V is TRBV20-1 and J is TRBJ2-3, with D hard to call. Germline CDR1 DFQATT, CDR2 SNEGSKA (reference sequence). CDR3 size: 14 residues. The ends were cut back, 5 bases at V and 3 bases at J, with 15 bases in the middle. As DNA, the CDR3 is TGCAGTGCTGGGAAGAGTAGTGGGACAGATACGCAGTATTTT. Translation: CSAGKSSGTDTQYF.

Regarding this clonotype: The junction departs from the called germline gene at one end, perhaps through a read error. This chain links TRBV18 with TRBJ2-7, with 8 bases matching TRBD1. Germline CDR1 KGHSH, CDR2 LQKENI. The length of the CDR3 is 14 residues. The CDR3 loop reads CANSAVQGAREQYF. As DNA, the CDR3 is TGTGCCAACTCAGCGGTTCAGGGGGCCCGCGAGCAGTACTTC.

This clonotype was detected ten times or more. The chain has TRBV12-3 or TRBV12-4 and TRBJ1-4; D might be TRBD1 (5 bases). This CDR3 comprises 14 residues. V was shortened by 6 bases and J by 0 bases, with 8 bases between the two germline ends. The CDR3 nucleotides are TGTGCCAGCAGGCAGACAGCAACTAATGAAAAACTGTTTTTT. The encoded protein is CASRQTATNEKLFF.

This clonotype was seen repeatedly, ten times or more. V is TRBV11-2 and J is TRBJ1-1; unclear D gene. Germline values: CDR1 SGHAT, CDR2 FQNNGV. The CDR3 length is 15 residues. V dropped 5 bases and J dropped 0 bases, with 13 bases sitting between them. As DNA, the CDR3 is TGTGCCAGCAGCCCCACCCCGACGGTGAACACTGAAGCTTTCTTT. Amino acids: CASSPTPTVNTEAFF.